The sequence of this TCR beta chain was determined in a study of T cells after yellow fever vaccination. This CDR3 contains 15 residues. Germline CDR1 SGHRS, CDR2 YFSETQ. J was trimmed by 7 bases and V by 4 bases; bases with no gene match: 12. Study-level results: Primary-vaccination clones mostly resurfaced post-booster (more than 95% CD4, roughly 87% CD8).

A word on this clonotype: No antigen is known for it.

Each CDR3 protein is one row after TCRdb ran MiXCR on the 5' RACE reads. This sample has about 360,000 distinct CDR3 sequences; more than 5.5% occur once, and the top ten carry 15%. This specimen consisted of PBMCs, obtained 5 days after the yellow fever booster vaccination. The sequence was collected from a man aged 25 to 40 who received the YFV17D yellow fever vaccine. This chain uses TRBV5-1 with TRBJ1-2; TRBD1 aligns across 8 bases. CDR3 sequence: CASSIDRGKGRGYTF. CDR3 in DNA: TGCGCCAGCAGCATCGACAGGGGAAAGGGACGTGGCTACACCTTC.